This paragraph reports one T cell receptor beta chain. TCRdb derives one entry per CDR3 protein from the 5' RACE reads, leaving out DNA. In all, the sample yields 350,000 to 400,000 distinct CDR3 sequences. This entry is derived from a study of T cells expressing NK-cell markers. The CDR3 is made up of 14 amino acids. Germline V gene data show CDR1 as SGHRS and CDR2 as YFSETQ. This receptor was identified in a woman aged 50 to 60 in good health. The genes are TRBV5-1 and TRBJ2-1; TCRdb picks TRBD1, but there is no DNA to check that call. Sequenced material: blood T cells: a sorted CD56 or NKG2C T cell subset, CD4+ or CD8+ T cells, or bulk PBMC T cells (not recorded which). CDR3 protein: CASSRVAGYNEQFF.